These 8 T cell receptor beta chains originate from one sample sequenced in a study of blood T cell repertoires in COVID-19. Some clones are missing from TCRdb's copy, which holds only in-frame ones; the method was immunoSEQ multiplex PCR. The table records 250,000 or so clones, approximately 87% of them present only once. Sample: peripheral blood. These receptors were obtained from a woman in her 40s who had recovered from COVID-19.

This clone was counted a single time. The chain combines TRBV27 with TRBJ2-6; no clear D. V was pared by 6 bases and J by 2 bases, with 8 bases between. Germline V gene data show CDR1 as MNHEY and CDR2 as SMNVEV (reference sequence). This CDR3 has 14 amino acids. CDR3 in DNA: TGTGCCAGCAGCTCAGTTCCTGGGGCCAACGTCCTGACTTTC. Its translation is CASSSVPGANVLTF.

The chain couples TRBV15 to TRBJ1-5; no definite D call. Trimming removed 0 bases at V and 7 bases at J, with 7 bases between. The CDR3 is 13 amino acids. CDR1 and CDR2 from the germline V gene are LNHNV and YYDKDF (reference sequence). The CDR3, as DNA: TGTGCCACCAGCAGAGATGGGCAACAGCCCCAGCATTTT. Translation: CATSRDGQQPQHF. The full variable domain, with the rest looked up from reference TRBV15 and TRBJ1-5, is DAMVIQNPRYQVTQFGKPVTLSCSQTLNHNVMYWYQQKSSQAPKLLFHYYDKDFNNEADTPDNFQSRRPNTSFCFLDIRSPGLGDTAMYLCATSRDGQQPQHFGDGTRLSIL.

DNA for the CDR3: TGTGCCAGCAGTTACGGACACCACCAAGAGACCCAGTACTTC. Translation: CASSYGHHQETQYF. The rearrangement uses TRBV6-2 or TRBV6-3 and TRBJ2-5; D may be TRBD1 (5 bases). The ends were cut back, 2 bases at V and 0 bases at J, with 7 bases in the middle. This CDR3 comprises 14 residues. The germline CDR1 and CDR2 sequences are MNHEY and SVGEGT.

The chain is built from TRBV9 and TRBJ1-2; weak D call: TRBD1 (6 bases). Between the trimmed V and J ends, which lost 4 bases and 6 bases, there was a span of 22 bases. Germline lookup yields CDR1 SGDLS and CDR2 YYNGEE. This CDR3 is 16 amino acids long. CDR3: CASSLLWGPPLDGYTF. DNA of the CDR3: TGTGCCAGCAGCCTCCTTTGGGGGCCTCCTTTGGATGGCTACACCTTC. Full variable domain (remainder filled in from reference TRBV9 and TRBJ1-2): DSGVTQTPKHLITATGQRVTLRCSPRSGDLSVYWYQQSLDQGLQFLIQYYNGEERAKGNILERFSAQQFPDLHSELNLSSLELGDSALYFCASSLLWGPPLDGYTFGSGTRLTVV.

The chain uses TRBV6-1 and TRBJ1-2; D is possibly TRBD1 (6 bases). The CDR3 spans 16 residues. CDR1 and CDR2 (germline): MNHNS, SASEGT. V gave up 6 bases and J gave up 4 bases, with 21 bases separating them. The CDR3 DNA follows: TGTGCCAGCAGAGAAAGGAACAGGGATTACGGCTATGGCTACACCTTC. It is translated as CASRERNRDYGYGYTF.

The chain joins TRBV5-8 to TRBJ1-1; 7 positions match TRBD1. The CDR3 spans 15 residues. The V gene's germline CDR1 is SGHTS and CDR2 YDEGEE. The trim removed 3 bases at V and 1 base at J, leaving 6 bases unmatched. CDR3 amino acids: CASSSTGTANTEAFF. CDR3 in DNA: TGTGCCAGCAGCTCTACCGGGACAGCGAACACTGAAGCTTTCTTT.

This clone was counted a single time. The chain links TRBV12-5 to TRBJ2-5; no firm D call. This CDR3 is built from 14 residues. From germline, CDR1 is LGHNT and CDR2 FRNRAP. V lost 2 bases to trimming and J lost 5 bases, with 12 bases between them. The CDR3 coding sequence is TGTGCTAGTGGTTTGTTTCCGGTATGGGAGACCCAGTACTTC. Encoded protein: CASGLFPVWETQYF.

This rearrangement joins TRBV9 to TRBJ1-6; the D gene is possibly TRBD1 (5 bases). In germline, CDR1 is SGDLS, CDR2 YYNGEE. Deletions cut 0 bases from V and 8 bases from J, with 15 bases between. The CDR3 has 16 residues. CDR3 coding DNA: TGTGCCAGCAGCGTAGCGGGAGAGACAGCATATTCACCCCTCCACTTT. It encodes CASSVAGETAYSPLHF.